A selection of T cell receptor beta chains follows, all from one sample in a study of blood T cells in healthy people across ages. TCRdb used MiXCR to reprocess the 5' RACE reads, holding one entry per CDR3 protein. The sample lists roughly 680,000 distinct CDR3 sequences, over 20% seen once, with under 4% in the top ten. Material for sequencing was blood. These receptor sequences come from a man aged 65 to 79 in good health. CDR3s include the opening cysteine and the closing phenylalanine or tryptophan. Fields, in order: V gene, J gene, CDR3 protein.

>TRBV28|TRBJ2-5
CASSFAQGAKETQYF
>TRBV29-1|TRBJ2-4
CSGKLAGVDIQYF
>TRBV20-1|TRBJ2-7
CSARVRTGAEQYF
>TRBV5-6|TRBJ2-5
CASSLAATSGRIETQYF
>TRBV4-1|TRBJ2-7
CASISGHAGQYF
>TRBV11-2|TRBJ2-2
CASSSGLAGNTGELFF
>TRBV5-1|TRBJ2-7
CASSLGVGLSSYEQYF
>TRBV5-1|TRBJ2-7
CASSPGTDSYVQYF
>TRBV7-2|TRBJ2-6
CASSLAAGSAGANVLTF
>TRBV10-3|TRBJ1-1
CAISEALLSGTEAFF
>TRBV3-1|TRBJ2-7
CASSHEGTVSYEQYF
>TRBV12-3/TRBV12-4|TRBJ1-4
CASSAPGGRDDEKLFF
>TRBV7-9|-
CASSLVRDIYNEQFF
>TRBV6-1|TRBJ1-1
CASSEEIHTEAFF
>TRBV5-1|TRBJ2-5
CASSLYPSGETQYF
>TRBV7-8|TRBJ2-5
CASSFTLSGSETQYF